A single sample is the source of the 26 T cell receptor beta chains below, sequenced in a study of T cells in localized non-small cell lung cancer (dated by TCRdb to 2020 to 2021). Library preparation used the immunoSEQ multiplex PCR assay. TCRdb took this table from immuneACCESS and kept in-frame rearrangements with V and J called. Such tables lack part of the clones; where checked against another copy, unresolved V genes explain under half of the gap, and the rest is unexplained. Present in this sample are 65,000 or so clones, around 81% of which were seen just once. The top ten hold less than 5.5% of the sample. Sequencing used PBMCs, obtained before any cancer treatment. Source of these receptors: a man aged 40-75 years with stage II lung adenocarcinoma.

The CDR3 nucleotides are TGTGCTAGTGGTTTGACCCGGGATGGCTACACCTTC. Translated, it gives CASGLTRDGYTF. The chain employs TRBV12-5 and TRBJ1-2; no clear D. The CDR3 is 12 amino acids. Germline-derived CDR1 and CDR2 are LGHNT and FRNRAP. V gave up 2 bases and J gave up 6 bases, with 7 bases separating them.

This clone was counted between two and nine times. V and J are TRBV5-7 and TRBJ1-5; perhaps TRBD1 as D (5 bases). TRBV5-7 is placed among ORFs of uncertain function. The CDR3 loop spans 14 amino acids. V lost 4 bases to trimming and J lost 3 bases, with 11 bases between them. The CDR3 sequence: CASSAQGYNQPQHF. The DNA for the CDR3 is TGTGCCAGCAGCGCTCAGGGTTACAATCAGCCCCAGCATTTT.

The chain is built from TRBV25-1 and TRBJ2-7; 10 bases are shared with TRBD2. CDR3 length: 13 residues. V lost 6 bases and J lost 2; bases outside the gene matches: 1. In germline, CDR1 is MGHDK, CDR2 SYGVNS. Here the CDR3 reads CASRLAGTYEQYF. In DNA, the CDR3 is TGTGCCAGCAGACTAGCGGGAACCTACGAGCAGTACTTC.

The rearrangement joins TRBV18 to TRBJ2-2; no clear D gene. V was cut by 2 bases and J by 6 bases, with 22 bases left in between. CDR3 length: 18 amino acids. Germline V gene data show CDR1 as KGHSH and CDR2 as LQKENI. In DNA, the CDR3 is TGTGCCAGCTCACCAAGCGCCTCAACAACCACTACGTCCGGGGAGCTGTTTTTT. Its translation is CASSPSASTTTTSGELFF.

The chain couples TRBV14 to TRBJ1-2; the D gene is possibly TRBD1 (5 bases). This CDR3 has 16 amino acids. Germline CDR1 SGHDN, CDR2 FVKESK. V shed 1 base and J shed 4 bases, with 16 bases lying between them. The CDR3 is CASSQASGQVVYGYTF. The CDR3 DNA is TGTGCCAGCAGCCAAGCCTCCGGACAAGTGGTCTATGGCTACACCTTC.

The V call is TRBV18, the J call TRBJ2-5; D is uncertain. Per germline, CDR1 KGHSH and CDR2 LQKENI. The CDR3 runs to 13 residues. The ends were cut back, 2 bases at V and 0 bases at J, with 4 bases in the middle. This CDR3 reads CASSPIYQETQYF. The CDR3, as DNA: TGTGCCAGCTCACCAATTTACCAAGAGACCCAGTACTTC.

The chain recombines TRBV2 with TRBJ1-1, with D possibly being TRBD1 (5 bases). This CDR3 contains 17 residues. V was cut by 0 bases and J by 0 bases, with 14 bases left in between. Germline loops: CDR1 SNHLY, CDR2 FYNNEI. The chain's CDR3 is CASSEANPGLLNTEAFF. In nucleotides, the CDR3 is TGTGCCAGCAGTGAAGCGAACCCAGGGTTATTGAACACTGAAGCTTTCTTT.

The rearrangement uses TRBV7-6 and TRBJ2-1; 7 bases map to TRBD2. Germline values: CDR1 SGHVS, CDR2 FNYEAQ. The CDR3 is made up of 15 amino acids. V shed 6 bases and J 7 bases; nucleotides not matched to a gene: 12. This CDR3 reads CASSSRTRRGNEQFF. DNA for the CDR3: TGTGCCAGCAGTAGTCGGACTAGGCGAGGGAATGAGCAGTTCTTC. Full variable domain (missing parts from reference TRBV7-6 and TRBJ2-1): GAGVSQSPRYKVTKRGQDVALRCDPISGHVSLYWYRQALGQGPEFLTYFNYEAQQDKSGLPNDRFSAERPEGSISTLTIQRTEQRDSAMYRCASSSRTRRGNEQFFGPGTRLTVL.

CDR3 in amino acids: CASSPVGLARGNEQFF. The DNA of the CDR3 is TGTGCCAGCAGCCCGGTGGGGCTAGCGAGAGGCAATGAGCAGTTCTTC. The chain uses TRBV5-6 and TRBJ2-1, with D tentatively TRBD2 (6 bases). CDR3 length equals 16 residues. The germline gives CDR1 SGHDT, CDR2 YYEEEE. V lost 4 bases, J lost 6 bases, and 20 bases lay in between. The full variable domain, with the rest looked up from reference TRBV5-6 and TRBJ2-1, is DAGVTQSPTHLIKTRGQQVTLRCSPKSGHDTVSWYQQALGQGPQFIFQYYEEEERQRGNFPDRFSGHQFPNYSSELNVNALLLGDSALYLCASSPVGLARGNEQFFGPGTRLTVL.

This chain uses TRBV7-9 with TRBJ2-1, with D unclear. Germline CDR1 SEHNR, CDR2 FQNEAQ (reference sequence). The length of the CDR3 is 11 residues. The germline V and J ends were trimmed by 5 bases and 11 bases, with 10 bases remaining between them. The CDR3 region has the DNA TGTGCCAGCAGCCTTGAGCCCCAGCAGTTCTTC. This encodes CASSLEPQQFF.

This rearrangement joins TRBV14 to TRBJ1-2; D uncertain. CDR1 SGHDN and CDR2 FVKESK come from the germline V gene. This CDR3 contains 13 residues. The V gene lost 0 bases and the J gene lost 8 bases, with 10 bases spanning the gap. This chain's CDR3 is CASSQEWGWGYTF. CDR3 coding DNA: TGTGCCAGCAGCCAAGAGTGGGGTTGGGGCTACACCTTC.

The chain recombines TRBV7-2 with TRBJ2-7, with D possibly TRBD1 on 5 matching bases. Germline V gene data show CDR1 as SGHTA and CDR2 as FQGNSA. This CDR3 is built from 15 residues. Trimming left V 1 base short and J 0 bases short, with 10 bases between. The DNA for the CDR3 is TGTGCCAGCAGCTTAGTTGCAGGGTCCTCCTACGAGCAGTACTTC. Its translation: CASSLVAGSSYEQYF.

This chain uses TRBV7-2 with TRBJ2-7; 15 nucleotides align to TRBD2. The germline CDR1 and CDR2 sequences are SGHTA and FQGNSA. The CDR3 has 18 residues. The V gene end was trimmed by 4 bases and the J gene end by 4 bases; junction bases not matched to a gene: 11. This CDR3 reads CASSYGTSGRRLGYEQYF. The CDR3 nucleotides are TGTGCCAGCAGCTACGGGACTAGCGGGAGGAGATTGGGGTACGAGCAGTACTTC.

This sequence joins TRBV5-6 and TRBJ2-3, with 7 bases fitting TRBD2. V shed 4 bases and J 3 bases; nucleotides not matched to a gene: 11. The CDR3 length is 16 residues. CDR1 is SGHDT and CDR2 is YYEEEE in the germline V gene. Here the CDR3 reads CASSLWEGRTTDTQYF. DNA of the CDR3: TGTGCCAGCAGCCTCTGGGAGGGGCGCACTACAGATACGCAGTATTTT.

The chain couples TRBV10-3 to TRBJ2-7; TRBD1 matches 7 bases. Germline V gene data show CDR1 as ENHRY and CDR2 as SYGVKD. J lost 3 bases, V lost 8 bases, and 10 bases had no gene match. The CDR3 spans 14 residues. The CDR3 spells CAIGQGERVYEQYF. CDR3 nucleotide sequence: TGTGCCATCGGCCAGGGGGAGAGGGTCTACGAGCAGTACTTC.

CDR3 protein: CASSVESTDTQYF. In DNA, the CDR3 is TGTGCCAGCAGCGTAGAGAGCACAGATACGCAGTATTTT. The chain combines TRBV9 with TRBJ2-3, with no clear D. The CDR3 contains 13 residues. The V and J ends lost 0 bases and 0 bases respectively, with 2 bases between them. The germline CDR1 and CDR2 sequences are SGDLS and YYNGEE.

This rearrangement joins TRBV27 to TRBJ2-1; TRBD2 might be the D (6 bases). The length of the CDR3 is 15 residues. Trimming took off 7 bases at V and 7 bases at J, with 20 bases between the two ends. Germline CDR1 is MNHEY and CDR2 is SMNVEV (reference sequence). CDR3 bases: TGTGCCAGCACTTCGGCGGGGATTCGAGGTAATGAGCAGTTCTTC. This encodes CASTSAGIRGNEQFF.

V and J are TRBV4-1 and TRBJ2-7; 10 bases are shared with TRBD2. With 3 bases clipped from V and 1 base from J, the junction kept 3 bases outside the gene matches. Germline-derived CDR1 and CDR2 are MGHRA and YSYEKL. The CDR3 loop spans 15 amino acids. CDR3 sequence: CASSQGLARSYEQYF. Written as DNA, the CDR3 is TGCGCCAGCAGCCAGGGACTAGCGAGATCCTACGAGCAGTACTTC.

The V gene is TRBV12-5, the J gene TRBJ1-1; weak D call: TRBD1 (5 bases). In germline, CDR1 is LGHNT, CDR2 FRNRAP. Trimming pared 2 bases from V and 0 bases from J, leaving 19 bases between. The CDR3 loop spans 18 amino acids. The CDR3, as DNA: TGTGCTAGTGGTTTGCCCGGCAGGGCCCTCTTTTTGAACACTGAAGCTTTCTTT. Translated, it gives CASGLPGRALFLNTEAFF.

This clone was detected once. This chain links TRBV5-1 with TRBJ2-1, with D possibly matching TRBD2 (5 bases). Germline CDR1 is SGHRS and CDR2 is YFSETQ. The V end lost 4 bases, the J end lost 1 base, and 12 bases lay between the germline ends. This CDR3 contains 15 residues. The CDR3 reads CASSEATSSYNEQFF. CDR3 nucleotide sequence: TGCGCCAGCAGCGAGGCTACTAGTTCCTACAATGAGCAGTTCTTC.

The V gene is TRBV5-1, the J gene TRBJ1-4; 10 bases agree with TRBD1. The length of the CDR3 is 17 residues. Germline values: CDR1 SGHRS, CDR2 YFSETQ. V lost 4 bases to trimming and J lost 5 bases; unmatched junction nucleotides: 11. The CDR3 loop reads CASSTGQGGFINEKLFF. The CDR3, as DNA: TGCGCCAGCAGCACCGGACAGGGGGGCTTCATCAATGAAAAACTGTTTTTT.

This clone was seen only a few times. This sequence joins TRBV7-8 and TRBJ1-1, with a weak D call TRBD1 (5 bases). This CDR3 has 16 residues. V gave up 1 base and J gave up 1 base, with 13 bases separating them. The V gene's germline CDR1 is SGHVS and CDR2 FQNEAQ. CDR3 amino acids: CASSLVTSQGNTEAFF. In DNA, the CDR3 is TGTGCCAGCAGCTTAGTTACGTCTCAGGGGAACACTGAAGCTTTCTTT.

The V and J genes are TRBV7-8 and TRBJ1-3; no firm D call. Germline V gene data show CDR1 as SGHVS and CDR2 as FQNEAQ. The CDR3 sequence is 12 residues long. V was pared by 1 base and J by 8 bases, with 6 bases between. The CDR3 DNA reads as TGTGCCAGCAGCTTAGATGGCTACACCATATATTTT. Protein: CASSLDGYTIYF.

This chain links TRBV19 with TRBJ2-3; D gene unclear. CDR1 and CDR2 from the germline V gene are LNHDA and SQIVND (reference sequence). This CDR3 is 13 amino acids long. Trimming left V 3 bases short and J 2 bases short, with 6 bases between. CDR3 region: CASSIRTTDTQYF. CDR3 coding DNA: TGTGCCAGTAGTATTCGGACCACAGATACGCAGTATTTT.

In nucleotides, the CDR3 is TGTGCCAGCAGCCTCGTAGCGGGAGGTGAGCAGTTCTTC. It encodes CASSLVAGGEQFF. This chain uses TRBV9 with TRBJ2-1, with 10 positions matching TRBD2. The length of the CDR3 is 13 residues. Germline V CDR1 and CDR2: SGDLS, YYNGEE. After removal of 4 bases from V and 9 bases from J, the junction contained 4 bases not matched to a gene. The whole variable domain, remainder taken from reference TRBV9 and TRBJ2-1, is DSGVTQTPKHLITATGQRVTLRCSPRSGDLSVYWYQQSLDQGLQFLIQYYNGEERAKGNILERFSAQQFPDLHSELNLSSLELGDSALYFCASSLVAGGEQFFGPGTRLTVL.

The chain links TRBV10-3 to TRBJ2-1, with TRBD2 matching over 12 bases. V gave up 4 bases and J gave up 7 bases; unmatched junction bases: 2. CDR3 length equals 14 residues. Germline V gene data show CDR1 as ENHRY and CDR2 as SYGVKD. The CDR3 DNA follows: TGTGCCATCAGTGCCGGACTAGCGGGAAATGAGCAGTTCTTC. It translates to CAISAGLAGNEQFF.